The 29 T cell receptor beta chains listed next were all sequenced from one sample in a study of blood T cell repertoires in COVID-19. The data were produced by immunoSEQ multiplex PCR, yet TCRdb's version contains in-frame clones alone and is incomplete. The table includes 200,000 to 300,000 clones, around 90% detected once. The sample consisted of peripheral blood. These receptor sequences come from a man aged 30-40 years with COVID-19, enrolled during active disease.

This sequence joins TRBV9 and TRBJ1-6; no definite D call. CDR3 length: 13 amino acids. Per the germline V gene, CDR1 is SGDLS and CDR2 is YYNGEE. Trimming stripped 2 bases from V and 3 bases from J, with 3 bases between. CDR3 nucleotides: TGTGCCAGCAGCGTTAACTATAATTCACCCCTCCACTTT. This sequence encodes CASSVNYNSPLHF.

CDR3 DNA sequence: TGTGCCACCAGCCCACAAACGGGGTCACCCTACGAGCAGTACTTC. Protein sequence: CATSPQTGSPYEQYF. The chain links TRBV15 to TRBJ2-7; a possible D gene is TRBD2 (5 bases). This CDR3 has 15 amino acids. Between the trimmed V and J ends, which lost 5 bases and 2 bases, there was a span of 16 bases. Germline CDR1 reads LNHNV; CDR2 reads YYDKDF (reference sequence). Full variable domain (remainder filled in from reference TRBV15 and TRBJ2-7): DAMVIQNPRYQVTQFGKPVTLSCSQTLNHNVMYWYQQKSSQAPKLLFHYYDKDFNNEADTPDNFQSRRPNTSFCFLDIRSPGLGDTAMYLCATSPQTGSPYEQYFGPGTRLTVT.

The CDR3: CASSVVAGGRNYGYTF. CDR3 nucleotide sequence: TGTGCCAGCAGCGTAGTGGCAGGGGGGCGTAACTATGGCTACACCTTC. V is TRBV9 and J is TRBJ1-2; 7 bases align to TRBD1. This CDR3 is built from 16 residues. The V gene end was trimmed by 0 bases and the J gene end by 1 base; junction bases not matched to a gene: 6. The germline V gene encodes CDR1 SGDLS and CDR2 YYNGEE.

The V and J genes are TRBV7-9 and TRBJ1-6; D might be TRBD1 (5 bases). Trimming left V 1 base short and J 11 bases short, with 12 bases between. The CDR3 totals 14 residues. Germline V gene lookup returns CDR1 SEHNR and CDR2 FQNEAQ (reference sequence). This CDR3 is CASSLGGGRAPLHF. The DNA of the CDR3 is TGTGCCAGCAGCTTAGGGGGGGGTCGGGCACCCCTCCACTTT.

The chain combines TRBV20-1 with TRBJ1-5; 7 bases fit TRBD1. This CDR3 is built from 16 residues. V lost 3 bases, J lost 2 bases, and 10 bases stayed unmatched. Germline V lookup: CDR1 DFQATT, CDR2 SNEGSKA (reference sequence). The CDR3 spells CSASKRGLIGNQPQHF. The CDR3 DNA sequence: TGCAGTGCTAGTAAAAGGGGGCTGATCGGCAATCAGCCCCAGCATTTT.

The chain links TRBV6-5 to TRBJ1-5, with 8 positions matching TRBD1. Germline V gene lookup returns CDR1 MNHEY and CDR2 SVGAGI. The trim removed 4 bases at V and 2 bases at J, leaving 7 bases unmatched. The CDR3 totals 16 residues. CDR3 residues: CASSSTRGQGNQPQHF. The CDR3 DNA follows: TGTGCCAGCAGTTCGACCAGGGGGCAAGGCAATCAGCCCCAGCATTTT.

The chain uses TRBV30 and TRBJ2-3, with 7 bases that match TRBD1. This CDR3 contains 13 residues. Germline CDR1 is GTSNPN and CDR2 is SVGIG (reference sequence). V was pared by 4 bases and J by 5 bases, with 6 bases of the junction left unmatched. CDR3 amino acids: CAWTVGGVDTQYF. The CDR3 DNA is TGTGCCTGGACGGTAGGGGGCGTAGATACGCAGTATTTT.

The chain carries TRBV2 and TRBJ2-1; 14 positions agree with TRBD2. This CDR3 has 15 amino acids. Germline loops: CDR1 SNHLY, CDR2 FYNNEI. Trimming removed 6 bases from V and 10 bases from J; junction bases left unmatched: 8. The CDR3 nucleotides are TGTGCCAGCAGACCGACTAGCGGGGGGGCGGAGGAGCAGTTCTTC. Its translation: CASRPTSGGAEEQFF.

This clone appeared once. The genes are TRBV5-6 and TRBJ1-2, with TRBD1 as a possible D gene (6 bases). Trimming left V 0 bases short and J 2 bases short, with 11 bases between. The CDR3 has 15 amino acids. CDR1 and CDR2 from the germline V gene are SGHDT and YYEEEE. DNA of the CDR3: TGTGCCAGCAGCTTGGTGGGGGCTGGGAACTATGGCTACACCTTC. This translates into CASSLVGAGNYGYTF.

In the case of this clone: Other nucleotide sequences from this sample produce the same CDR3. The chain couples TRBV19 to TRBJ2-1; the match to TRBD1 covers 7 bases. The ends lost 6 bases at V and 8 bases at J; junction bases unmatched: 7. CDR1 is LNHDA and CDR2 is SQIVND in the germline V gene (reference sequence). The CDR3 totals 13 residues. The CDR3 DNA reads as TGTGCCAGTAGCCCACAGGGGTTCGATGAGCAGTTCTTC. Residues: CASSPQGFDEQFF.

This clone was found a few times. CDR3 in DNA: TGTGCCAGCAGCAGGGAGGGACAGGGTTTCTCGAAGAAGTACTTC. Protein sequence: CASSREGQGFSKKYF. The chain links TRBV5-4 to TRBJ2-7; TRBD1 agrees at 9 bases. The CDR3 runs 15 residues. With V trimmed by 4 bases and J by 11 bases, 16 bases remained unmatched. Germline CDR1 SGHNT, CDR2 YYREEE (reference sequence). The whole variable domain, filled in from reference TRBV5-4 and TRBJ2-7, reads ETGVTQSPTHLIKTRGQQVTLRCSSQSGHNTVSWYQQALGQGPQFIFQYYREEENGRGNFPPRFSGLQFPNYSSELNVNALELDDSALYLCASSREGQGFSKKYFGPGTRLTVT.

This rearrangement joins TRBV5-1 to TRBJ2-7, with D perhaps TRBD2 (7 bases). CDR3 size: 14 residues. V was cut by 2 bases and J by 2 bases, with 11 bases left in between. The germline V gene has CDR1 SGHRS and CDR2 YFSETQ. The CDR3 DNA sequence: TGCGCCAGCAGCTTCCGGGGGGCCACCTACGAGCAGTACTTC. This gives the protein CASSFRGATYEQYF. The variable domain in full, completed from reference TRBV5-1 and TRBJ2-7, reads KAGVTQTPRYLIKTRGQQVTLSCSPISGHRSVSWYQQTPGQGLQFLFEYFSETQRNKGNFPGRFSGRQFSNSRSEMNVSTLELGDSALYLCASSFRGATYEQYFGPGTRLTVT.

The chain uses TRBV18 and TRBJ2-7; a weak D match, TRBD1 (6 bases). The CDR3 has 12 residues. In germline, CDR1 is KGHSH, CDR2 LQKENI. V was pared by 4 bases and J by 5 bases, with 9 bases between. For the CDR3, the DNA is TGTGCCAGCTCACGAGACAGGAACGAGCAGTACTTC. Protein product: CASSRDRNEQYF.

A single count supports this clone. The rearrangement links TRBV7-9 to TRBJ1-1; 9 bases align to TRBD1. V lost 6 bases and J lost 5; bases outside the gene matches: 1. This CDR3 is 12 amino acids long. Germline values: CDR1 SEHNR, CDR2 FQNEAQ (reference sequence). The CDR3: CASRGQGTEAFF. The CDR3 DNA follows: TGTGCCAGCAGAGGACAGGGGACTGAAGCTTTCTTT. Full variable domain (rest looked up from reference TRBV7-9 and TRBJ1-1): DTGVSQNPRHKITKRGQNVTFRCDPISEHNRLYWYRQTLGQGPEFLTYFQNEAQLEKSRLLSDRFSAERPKGSFSTLEIQRTEQGDSAMYLCASRGQGTEAFFGQGTRLTVV.

V usage is TRBV18 and J usage is TRBJ1-3, with 10 bases that match TRBD1. The CDR3 is 14 residues long. CDR1 and CDR2 from the germline V gene are KGHSH and LQKENI. V was clipped by 5 bases and J by 8 bases; unmatched bases: 6. CDR3 nucleotides: TGTGCCAGCTCAAACCTAGGACAGGGGGACACCATATATTTT. This gives the protein CASSNLGQGDTIYF.

The chain joins TRBV5-6 to TRBJ2-7, with D possibly matching TRBD2 (6 bases). Per the germline V gene, CDR1 is SGHDT and CDR2 is YYEEEE. V lost 4 bases, J lost 5 bases, and 19 bases lay in between. This CDR3 region has 15 residues. The CDR3 DNA follows: TGTGCCAGCAGCGGGGCGGGGACCCAGAACCACGAGCAGTACTTC. Its translation: CASSGAGTQNHEQYF.

The chain links TRBV6-2 or TRBV6-3 to TRBJ1-1; the match to TRBD1 covers 7 bases. J was trimmed by 4 bases and V by 4 bases; bases with no gene match: 9. The CDR3 runs 15 residues. Germline V lookup: CDR1 MNHEY, CDR2 SVGEGT. As DNA, the CDR3 is TGTGCCAGCAGTTGGACTAAGGGGGCCGGCACTGAAGCTTTCTTT. Protein sequence: CASSWTKGAGTEAFF.

The V gene is TRBV5-1, the J gene TRBJ2-2, with 15 bases aligning to TRBD2. CDR3 length equals 19 residues. V shed 3 bases and J 2 bases; nucleotides not matched to a gene: 8. Germline-derived CDR1 and CDR2 are SGHRS and YFSETQ. The CDR3 region is CASSSRTSGGAYNTGELFF. CDR3 sequence (DNA): TGCGCCAGCAGCTCTCGGACTAGCGGGGGGGCTTATAACACCGGGGAGCTGTTTTTT.

This clone has only one observation. The rearrangement links TRBV3-1 (or the pseudogene TRBV3-2) to TRBJ1-4, with a weak D call TRBD1 (6 bases). Trimming took off 4 bases at V and 7 bases at J, with 19 bases between the two ends. Per the germline V gene, CDR1 is LGHDT and CDR2 is YNNKEL (reference sequence). The CDR3 spans 16 residues. The CDR3 is CASSPRGAAGIEKLFF. CDR3 nucleotides: TGTGCCAGCAGCCCCCGGGGGGCAGCGGGTATTGAAAAACTGTTTTTT.

The rearrangement uses TRBV5-1 and TRBJ1-1; D is unresolved. From germline, CDR1 is SGHRS and CDR2 YFSETQ. The CDR3 is made up of 14 amino acids. The germline V and J ends were trimmed by 0 bases and 1 base, with 7 bases remaining between them. Here the CDR3 reads CASSLAGGNTEAFF. In DNA, the CDR3 is TGCGCCAGCAGCTTGGCCGGAGGGAACACTGAAGCTTTCTTT.

The chain links TRBV29-1 to TRBJ1-1, with 8 bases that match TRBD1. Germline lookup yields CDR1 SQVTM and CDR2 ANQGSEA. V gave up 4 bases and J gave up 1 base; unmatched junction bases: 2. The CDR3 spans 13 residues. CDR3 sequence reads: CSVGDRTNTEAFF. CDR3 in DNA: TGCAGCGTTGGGGACAGGACGAACACTGAAGCTTTCTTT.

A few counts support this clone. This chain uses TRBV3-1 (or the pseudogene TRBV3-2) with TRBJ2-7, with D possibly TRBD1 on 5 matching bases. V lost 0 bases and J lost 6, with 15 bases in between. The CDR3 totals 15 residues. The germline V gene encodes CDR1 LGHDT and CDR2 YNNKEL (reference sequence). CDR3 residues: CASSQEGQGTGEQYF. CDR3 in DNA: TGTGCCAGCAGCCAAGAGGGGCAGGGAACAGGCGAGCAGTACTTC.

The rearrangement joins TRBV19 to TRBJ2-7; 9 bases agree with TRBD1. Germline V gives CDR1 LNHDA, CDR2 SQIVND (reference sequence). The V gene end was trimmed by 7 bases and the J gene end by 2 bases; junction bases not matched to a gene: 21. The CDR3 loop spans 19 amino acids. The CDR3 nucleotides are TGTGCCAGTAATGGCACGGTAAGTCCGGGACAGGGCTGCGCCTACGAGCAGTACTTC. Translating it yields CASNGTVSPGQGCAYEQYF.

The V call is TRBV10-1, the J call TRBJ2-2, with D tentatively TRBD2 (6 bases). CDR3 length equals 15 residues. Trimming removed 9 bases from V and 4 bases from J, with 18 bases in between. CDR1 and CDR2 from the germline V gene are WNHNN and SYGVQD (reference sequence). The CDR3 protein is CASRESLGATGELFF. CDR3 in DNA: TGCGCCAGTCGGGAGTCCCTCGGGGCCACCGGGGAGCTGTTTTTT.

V and J are TRBV7-6 and TRBJ2-3; 15 bases line up with TRBD2. With V trimmed by 5 bases and J by 5 bases, 5 bases remained unmatched. This CDR3 is 16 amino acids long. In germline, CDR1 is SGHVS, CDR2 FNYEAQ. CDR3 in DNA: TGTGCCAGCAGCAGGACTAGCGGGGGGGCCAAAGATACGCAGTATTTT. Protein sequence: CASSRTSGGAKDTQYF.

This clone was seen a single time. The chain is built from TRBV7-3 and TRBJ2-5, with 9 bases identical to TRBD2. The CDR3 spans 18 residues. CDR1 and CDR2 (germline): SGHTA, FQGTGA. After removal of 1 base from V and 5 bases from J, the junction contained 14 bases not matched to a gene. The CDR3 coding sequence is TGTGCCAGCAGCTTAATGGCGGGGGGGTCCCCAGTTCGGGAGACCCAGTACTTC. It is translated as CASSLMAGGSPVRETQYF.

The gene calls are TRBV2 and TRBJ2-2; 7 nucleotides align to TRBD1. From germline, CDR1 is SNHLY and CDR2 FYNNEI. The CDR3 contains 15 residues. The V and J ends lost 4 bases and 6 bases, in that order; junction bases with no gene match: 8. CDR3 sequence: CASSGTGVVAGELFF. CDR3 nucleotides: TGTGCCAGCAGTGGGACAGGAGTGGTCGCCGGGGAGCTGTTTTTT.

The J gene is TRBJ2-7, the V gene TRBV19; D may be TRBD1 (6 bases). The V and J ends lost 7 bases and 0 bases respectively, with 13 bases between them. Germline lookup yields CDR1 LNHDA and CDR2 SQIVND (reference sequence). The length of the CDR3 is 14 residues. CDR3 residues: CASTMTGASYEQYF. Written as DNA, the CDR3 is TGTGCCAGTACTATGACAGGAGCCTCCTACGAGCAGTACTTC.

This chain joins TRBV27 and TRBJ2-3, with a possible D match to TRBD2 (7 bases). The V gene's germline CDR1 is MNHEY and CDR2 SMNVEV (reference sequence). Trimming took off 3 bases at V and 5 bases at J, with 18 bases between the two ends. The CDR3 runs to 16 residues. CDR3 sequence: CASSLSRGGNGDTQYF. CDR3 DNA sequence: TGTGCCAGCAGTTTGAGTAGGGGGGGCAATGGAGATACGCAGTATTTT.